This TCR beta chain was captured by sequencing in a study of T cell responses to AZD1222 COVID-19 vaccine. Study observations and caveats: Compared with day 0, the breadth and depth of the Spike-specific TCR repertoire rose significantly after two doses of AZD1222. Reportedly, nearly half the spike-specific TCRs target unmutated variant regions. None of the repertoires were sampled until the peak T cell response had passed. Spike-spanning, vaccine-associated CD4 TCRs were dominant at 160-218 and 743-854.

V lost 8 bases to trimming and J lost 0 bases; unmatched junction nucleotides: 9. This CDR3 is 15 amino acids long. Germline V gene lookup returns CDR1 SEHNR and CDR2 FQNEAQ (reference sequence). Assay: immunoSEQ multiplex PCR; the TCRdb copy retains only in-frame clones and omits some. The table has 150,000 to 200,000 clones, around 86% seen once; the top ten hold less than 3%. Comments on this clone: Its antigen is as yet unknown.

This receptor was taken from an adult in good health. This chain joins TRBV7-9 and TRBJ1-1; 7 positions agree with TRBD1. The starting material was peripheral blood, obtained on day 0 of MenACWY control vaccination. CDR3 in DNA: TGTGCCAGCGTCGACAGGGACAGCCTGAACACTGAAGCTTTCTTT. Its protein product is CASVDRDSLNTEAFF. The full variable domain, its missing parts supplied by reference TRBV7-9 and TRBJ1-1, is DTGVSQNPRHKITKRGQNVTFRCDPISEHNRLYWYRQTLGQGPEFLTYFQNEAQLEKSRLLSDRFSAERPKGSFSTLEIQRTEQGDSAMYLCASVDRDSLNTEAFFGQGTRLTVV.